This TCR beta chain was sequenced in a study of T-cell reconstitution after alpha-beta-depleted transplantation in children. Whole-study findings and limits: T-cell counts and diversity at one year post-transplant came mainly from newly produced T cells. Day-60 TCRbeta diversity that was high in some patients was derived from surviving recipient T cells and thymic progenitors. About two months after transplant, alpha-beta T cells reportedly came from several hundred expanded graft clones.

V shed 4 bases and J shed 7 bases, with 25 bases lying between them. The germline V gene has CDR1 LNHNV and CDR2 YYDKDF (reference sequence). This CDR3 has 18 residues. Researchers prepared the TCRbeta library using unique molecular identifiers, the study reports. TCRdb ran MiXCR on the PCR reads and lists one entry per CDR3 protein. Of fewer than 700,000 distinct CDR3 sequences in the sample, 10% to 15% were seen once. This clonotype was seen repeatedly, ten times or more. Its target is not known. The sequencing here drew on PBMCs, mostly from graft donor cells, taken 360 days after TCRalphabeta/CD19-depleted stem cell transplant. The chain has TRBV15 and TRBJ2-2; TRBD2 might be the D (6 bases). This receptor was obtained from a male patient younger than 18 who had a stem cell transplant for acute myeloid leukemia, so the T cells may come from the graft donor. The CDR3 DNA reads TGTGCCACCAGCATCCTGGGGCAACTAGCCCGGGATGGCGGGGAGCTGTTTTTT. Protein sequence: CATSILGQLARDGGELFF.